This TCR beta chain was captured in a study of T cells in localized non-small cell lung cancer. General observations from the study: Because researchers sequenced only one region of the tumor, heterogeneity is still possible. Uninvolved neighboring lung showed the greatest T cell clonality, exceeding tumor. Longer overall survival associated with higher blood T cell density; shorter survival with higher adjacent-lung clonality. Adjacent lung held a median roughly 60 of the top 100 tumor clones.

The sample holds one count of this clone. Its antigen is undetermined. The data were produced by immunoSEQ multiplex PCR, yet TCRdb's version contains in-frame clones alone and is incomplete. The sample holds about 18,000 clones, about 90% seen once. V was cut by 1 base and J by 8 bases, with 14 bases left in between. From germline, CDR1 is MNHEY and CDR2 SVGAGI. The CDR3 spans 14 residues. The TCR was taken from a woman aged 35 to 75 with stage I lung adenocarcinoma. Sequencing used peripheral blood, obtained before any cancer treatment. This chain links TRBV6-5 with TRBJ1-2, with D hard to call. CDR3 sequence reads: CASSYLNGREGYTF. The DNA of the CDR3 is TGTGCCAGCAGTTACTTGAACGGTCGGGAGGGCTACACCTTC.